This T cell receptor beta chain was identified during a study of identical twins. Overall study results and limits: Compared with unrelated sharing, twin-shared out-of-frame alpha sequences had more low-probability sequences.

This clonotype was detected ten times or more. Its antigen is as yet unknown. cDNA carried unique molecular identifiers, and a universal primer site was added by template switching. Each CDR3 protein is one row after TCRdb ran MiXCR on the 5' RACE reads. The sample comprises about 890,000 distinct CDR3 sequences, approximately 13% of which are singletons, and around 1.5% rests with the top ten. Germline-derived CDR1 and CDR2 are LGHNA and YNFKEQ. Trimming removed 6 bases from V and 7 bases from J; junction bases left unmatched: 5. This CDR3 comprises 13 residues. The same specimen was also included in a second study, on yellow fever vaccine responses in identical twins. That source notes: As reported, the vaccine T cell response of twins seemed partly convergent and partly personalized.

Sequences were obtained from PBMCs. The rearrangement joins TRBV4-2 to TRBJ2-1, with TRBD2 matching over 8 bases. This receptor was taken from a woman younger than 35 in good health. CDR3 sequence (DNA): TGTGCCAGCAGTTACGGGAGGGCGAATGAGCAGTTCTTC. Protein product: CASSYGRANEQFF.